What follows are 29 T cell receptor beta chains derived from one specimen sequenced in a study of OX40 agonist ivuxolimab in advanced cancers. Assay: immunoSEQ multiplex PCR; the TCRdb copy retains only in-frame clones and omits some. The sample records tens of thousands of clones, 86% being singletons. Material: CD4+ or CD8+ T cells sorted from blood, obtained in a trial of the OX40 agonist ivuxolimab. The receptors shown here come from an adult with an advanced solid tumor such as melanoma, head and neck, liver or kidney cancer.

To note about this clone: One end of the junction fails to match germline, which may point to a read error. V is TRBV19 and J is TRBJ2-3, with 9 bases aligning to TRBD2. Germline values: CDR1 LNHDA, CDR2 SQIVND (reference sequence). The CDR3 length is 14 residues. For the CDR3, the DNA is TGTGCCAGTAGTCCCGGGACTAGCAGAGATACGCAGTATTTT. Translating gives CASSPGTSRDTQYF.

The rearrangement joins TRBV19 to TRBJ2-1, with 13 bases identical to TRBD2. Trimming cost V 4 bases and J 8 bases; bases outside gene matches: 11. CDR3 length equals 17 residues. Germline CDR1 LNHDA, CDR2 SQIVND (reference sequence). The CDR3 region has the DNA TGTGCCAGTAGTAGGCGGGGGACTAGCGGGATTAGCTATGAGCAGTTCTTC. This sequence encodes CASSRRGTSGISYEQFF.

The J gene is TRBJ2-7, the V gene TRBV6-5; 10 bases agree with TRBD2. Germline V gene data show CDR1 as MNHEY and CDR2 as SVGAGI. There are 16 residues in the CDR3. V lost 4 bases, J lost 3 bases, and 9 bases stayed unmatched. The CDR3 region is CASSSLRAGGVYEQYF. CDR3 bases: TGTGCCAGCAGTTCCCTTCGAGCGGGGGGGGTCTACGAGCAGTACTTC.

The chain carries TRBV6-4 and TRBJ2-5; 8 bases are shared with TRBD1. Unmatched junction bases numbered 10, after V lost 5 bases and J lost 5 bases. The CDR3 is made up of 15 amino acids. The germline V gene encodes CDR1 MRHNA and CDR2 SNTAGT. The CDR3 DNA follows: TGTGCCAGCAGTCCGACCCAGGGGGCTGGGGAGACCCAGTACTTC. Amino acid sequence: CASSPTQGAGETQYF.

The V call is TRBV7-2, the J call TRBJ2-1; a possible D gene is TRBD2 (5 bases). Germline CDR1 reads SGHTA; CDR2 reads FQGNSA. V lost 5 bases and J lost 2, with 19 bases in between. This CDR3 spans 17 amino acids. The DNA for the CDR3 is TGTGCCAGCAGCGAACCGGCCCGGCGGGTCCCCTACAATGAGCAGTTCTTC. Translation: CASSEPARRVPYNEQFF.

The gene calls are TRBV7-9 and TRBJ1-4, with 7 bases identical to TRBD1. Germline V CDR1 and CDR2: SEHNR, FQNEAQ (reference sequence). The V gene end was trimmed by 2 bases and the J gene end by 8 bases; junction bases not matched to a gene: 5. The CDR3 covers 14 residues. This CDR3 is CASSLTGEREKLFF. DNA for the CDR3: TGTGCCAGCAGCTTAACAGGGGAACGGGAAAAACTGTTTTTT.

V and J are TRBV29-1 and TRBJ1-3; D remains ambiguous. V lost 6 bases and J 0 bases, leaving 9 bases between the germline ends. From germline, CDR1 is SQVTM and CDR2 ANQGSEA. CDR3 length: 13 residues. The CDR3 DNA follows: TGCAGCGTGCGAGGGCCCTCTGGAAACACCATATATTTT. As protein: CSVRGPSGNTIYF.

The rearrangement joins TRBV6-1 to TRBJ1-6, with unresolved D. This CDR3 contains 17 residues. The germline V and J ends were trimmed by 2 bases and 0 bases, with 11 bases remaining between them. Germline CDR1 MNHNS, CDR2 SASEGT. CDR3 sequence reads: CASSESYGSSYNSPLHF. For the CDR3, the DNA is TGTGCCAGCAGTGAATCCTACGGGAGCTCCTATAATTCACCCCTCCACTTT.

The CDR3 loop reads CASSPTGGRTEAFF. The CDR3 nucleotides read TGTGCCAGCTCACCGACAGGGGGTCGGACTGAAGCTTTCTTT. The V gene is TRBV18, the J gene TRBJ1-1; 9 bases align to TRBD1. V shed 3 bases and J 5 bases; nucleotides not matched to a gene: 4. The CDR3 length is 14 residues. Germline V lookup: CDR1 KGHSH, CDR2 LQKENI.

This clone was observed a few times. The rearrangement links TRBV27 to TRBJ2-7, with D hard to call. CDR1 is MNHEY and CDR2 is SMNVEV in the germline V gene (reference sequence). V was clipped by 7 bases and J by 1 base, with 14 bases between them. This CDR3 is built from 14 residues. The CDR3 DNA reads as TGTGCCAGCAAATTTATGGCAGATTCCTACGAGCAGTACTTC. Translating gives CASKFMADSYEQYF.

The chain recombines TRBV5-6 with TRBJ1-5; possible D gene TRBD1, 5 bases. The CDR3 extends over 16 amino acids. Germline CDR1 is SGHDT and CDR2 is YYEEEE. Trimming shortened V by 3 bases and J by 2 bases, and 15 bases separated the two germline ends. This CDR3 reads CASSSGGLTGNQPQHF. DNA of the CDR3: TGTGCCAGCAGCTCTGGGGGGTTAACCGGCAATCAGCCCCAGCATTTT. The entire variable domain, with the rest obtained from reference TRBV5-6 and TRBJ1-5, is as follows: DAGVTQSPTHLIKTRGQQVTLRCSPKSGHDTVSWYQQALGQGPQFIFQYYEEEERQRGNFPDRFSGHQFPNYSSELNVNALLLGDSALYLCASSSGGLTGNQPQHFGDGTRLSIL.

This chain uses TRBV7-9 with TRBJ1-4, with D maybe TRBD1 (5 bases). The CDR3 spans 16 residues. CDR1 is SEHNR, CDR2 FQNEAQ, per germline (reference sequence). V was shortened by 2 bases and J by 8 bases, with 18 bases between the two germline ends. DNA for the CDR3: TGTGCCAGCAGCTTACTCCCCCAGGGATTCAACGAAAAACTGTTTTTT. Translated: CASSLLPQGFNEKLFF.

This chain uses TRBV7-9 with TRBJ1-2, with D maybe TRBD1 (6 bases). V was pared by 5 bases and J by 7 bases, with 17 bases between. CDR3 length: 14 amino acids. The germline V gene has CDR1 SEHNR and CDR2 FQNEAQ (reference sequence). The CDR3 here is CASSPSQGRGGYTF. The CDR3 DNA reads as TGTGCCAGCAGCCCCTCTCAGGGGCGGGGTGGCTACACCTTC.

The rearrangement uses TRBV2 and TRBJ1-5; possibly TRBD1 for D (5 bases). The length of the CDR3 is 14 residues. Germline CDR1 SNHLY, CDR2 FYNNEI. V was pared by 2 bases and J by 7 bases, with 12 bases between. CDR3 in amino acids: CASSEQGGTQPQHF. For the CDR3, the DNA is TGTGCCAGCAGTGAACAGGGAGGAACCCAGCCCCAGCATTTT.

The chain carries TRBV18 and TRBJ1-3, with 11 bases fitting TRBD1. The CDR3 has 16 amino acids. Unmatched junction bases numbered 6, after V lost 6 bases and J lost 2 bases. Germline V lookup: CDR1 KGHSH, CDR2 LQKENI. The DNA of the CDR3 is TGTGCCAGCTCTCCGACGGGACAGGGGGCTGGAAACACCATATATTTT. Its translation: CASSPTGQGAGNTIYF.

Turning to this clone: Other DNA sequences in the same sample also yield this CDR3. The rearrangement uses TRBV28 and TRBJ1-2; unclear D gene. The CDR3 is 12 residues long. V was shortened by 3 bases and J by 5 bases, with 7 bases between the two germline ends. CDR1 and CDR2 (germline): MDHEN, SYDVKM. CDR3 amino acids: CASSLGGYGYTF. The DNA for the CDR3 is TGTGCCAGCAGTTTGGGAGGGTATGGCTACACCTTC.

This rearrangement joins TRBV10-3 to TRBJ2-5; D is ambiguous. CDR1 ENHRY and CDR2 SYGVKD come from the germline V gene. The CDR3 runs 13 residues. The V gene lost 4 bases and the J gene lost 2 bases, with 8 bases spanning the gap. The CDR3 is CAISGVQQETQYF. The CDR3 region has the DNA TGTGCCATCAGTGGTGTTCAGCAAGAGACCCAGTACTTC.

The chain combines TRBV19 with TRBJ1-5; D unclear. CDR3 length: 14 residues. Germline V CDR1 and CDR2: LNHDA, SQIVND (reference sequence). Deletions cut 6 bases from V and 2 bases from J, with 11 bases between. This CDR3 is CASSPPVRNQPQHF. In DNA, the CDR3 is TGTGCCAGTAGCCCACCGGTCCGCAATCAGCCCCAGCATTTT.

This clone was observed a single time. The V and J genes are TRBV4-1 and TRBJ1-2; 7 bases agree with TRBD1. The V gene's germline CDR1 is MGHRA and CDR2 YSYEKL. The CDR3 runs to 17 residues. V lost 0 bases to trimming and J lost 3 bases; unmatched junction nucleotides: 10. The CDR3 is CASSQDLGQGVHYGYTF. In DNA, the CDR3 is TGCGCCAGCAGCCAAGATTTAGGCCAGGGGGTCCACTATGGCTACACCTTC.

This chain uses TRBV4-3 with TRBJ2-2; weak D call: TRBD1 (6 bases). In germline, CDR1 is LGHNA, CDR2 YSLEER. The CDR3 totals 16 residues. V shed 5 bases and J shed 5 bases, with 18 bases lying between them. The CDR3 nucleotides are TGCGCCAGCAGCAAAGGAACAGGGACGAGAACCGGGGAGCTGTTTTTT. Its translation is CASSKGTGTRTGELFF.

This rearrangement joins TRBV4-3 to TRBJ1-1, with unresolved D. Trimming took off 0 bases at V and 8 bases at J, with 16 bases between the two ends. Germline V CDR1 and CDR2: LGHNA, YSLEER. CDR3 length equals 15 residues. CDR3 DNA sequence: TGCGCCAGCAGCCAAGATCGTGAGGGAGGACGGGAAGCTTTCTTT. Translation gives CASSQDREGGREAFF.

The chain uses TRBV11-3 and TRBJ2-5; the match to TRBD2 covers 14 bases. Germline V gives CDR1 SGHNT, CDR2 YENEEA. The V segment lost 5 bases and the J segment 0 bases; nucleotides outside the gene matches: 5. This CDR3 has 17 amino acids. CDR3 amino acids: CASSRGLAGEYQETQYF. The CDR3 nucleotides are TGTGCCAGCAGCAGGGGACTAGCGGGGGAGTACCAAGAGACCCAGTACTTC. Looking up the rest from reference TRBV11-3 and TRBJ2-5 gives the full variable domain: EAGVVQSPRYKIIEKKQPVAFWCNPISGHNTLYWYLQNLGQGPELLIRYENEEAVDDSQLPKDRFSAERLKGVDSTLKIQPAELGDSAVYLCASSRGLAGEYQETQYFGPGTRLLVL.

As regards this clone: In the same sample, other DNA sequences code for this CDR3. The CDR3 DNA follows: TGCGCCAGCAGCGCGGGACAGGGGGGCACTGAAGCTTTCTTT. Translating it yields CASSAGQGGTEAFF. The chain couples TRBV5-1 to TRBJ1-1, with TRBD1 identical over 11 bases. The germline CDR1 and CDR2 sequences are SGHRS and YFSETQ. The V and J ends lost 4 bases and 4 bases, in that order; junction bases with no gene match: 3. The length of the CDR3 is 14 residues.

This chain uses TRBV19 with TRBJ1-3, with no clear D. CDR1 and CDR2 (germline): LNHDA, SQIVND (reference sequence). This CDR3 has 14 residues. Trimming shortened V by 6 bases and J by 3 bases, and 12 bases separated the two germline ends. The CDR3 reads CASRGIKNGNTIYF. The CDR3 DNA is TGTGCCAGTAGAGGGATCAAAAATGGAAACACCATATATTTT. Full variable domain (rest looked up from reference TRBV19 and TRBJ1-3): DGGITQSPKYLFRKEGQNVTLSCEQNLNHDAMYWYRQDPGQGLRLIYYSQIVNDFQKGDIAEGYSVSREKKESFPLTVTSAQKNPTAFYLCASRGIKNGNTIYFGEGSWLTVV.

The chain employs TRBV11-2 and TRBJ2-1, with D maybe TRBD1 (5 bases). The V end lost 5 bases, the J end lost 7 bases, and 15 bases lay between the germline ends. This CDR3 region has 14 residues. The germline gives CDR1 SGHAT, CDR2 FQNNGV. The CDR3 DNA reads as TGTGCCAGCAGCCCCCTACAGGCCGGGAATGAGCAGTTCTTC. Amino acids: CASSPLQAGNEQFF.

The CDR3 coding sequence is TGTGCCAGCAGCTTGGGACTCTATGGCTACACCTTC. Encoded protein: CASSLGLYGYTF. The chain is built from TRBV5-4 and TRBJ1-2; D not resolved. The germline gives CDR1 SGHNT, CDR2 YYREEE (reference sequence). V lost 0 bases, J lost 4 bases, and 4 bases lay in between. This CDR3 is 12 amino acids long.

This chain's CDR3 is CASSFQGTETQYF. The CDR3 DNA follows: TGTGCCAGCAGCTTCCAGGGGACAGAGACCCAGTACTTC. The chain joins TRBV5-5 to TRBJ2-5; D possibly corresponds to TRBD1 (6 bases). The CDR3 loop spans 13 amino acids. Germline V gene sequence: CDR1 SGHKS, CDR2 YYEKEE (reference sequence). With 2 bases removed from V and 4 bases from J, the gap between germline ends came to 9 bases.

CDR3 nucleotides: TGTGCCAGCAGCAACGGACTAGCGGGAGTATGGGAGACCCAGTACTTC. It encodes CASSNGLAGVWETQYF. The chain uses TRBV27 and TRBJ2-5; TRBD2 matches at 13 bases. The CDR3 is made up of 16 amino acids. V gave up 6 bases and J gave up 5 bases; unmatched junction bases: 9. Germline lookup yields CDR1 MNHEY and CDR2 SMNVEV (reference sequence).

This chain connects TRBV7-2 to TRBJ1-4, with D tentatively TRBD1 (6 bases). Trimming shortened V by 5 bases and J by 4 bases, and 11 bases separated the two germline ends. This CDR3 has 14 residues. Looked up from germline, CDR1 is SGHTA and CDR2 is FQGNSA. CDR3 protein: CASSQGKSNEKLFF. In DNA form, the CDR3 reads TGTGCCAGCAGCCAGGGGAAAAGTAATGAAAAACTGTTTTTT.